This note documents a single T cell receptor (beta chain) sequence. J lost 3 bases, V lost 5 bases, and 6 bases had no gene match. CDR3 length: 15 residues. The germline gives CDR1 KGHDR, CDR2 SFDVKD. This record belongs to a study of blood T cell repertoires in COVID-19. Study-level background: PBMCs, B-cell-depleted T cells, or T cells provided the cDNA or gDNA that made up the material.

Authors' methods: Reference gene primer amplification gave nucleated cell count estimates. The protocol was immunoSEQ multiplex PCR, while the TCRdb copy is restricted to in-frame clones and leaves out a portion. That table furnishes V, J and clone size, whereas the DNA furnished D and trimming. Found here are 300,000 to 400,000 clones, roughly 86% of them singletons; the top ten hold approximately 7.8%. V is TRBV24-1 and J is TRBJ2-1; 7 bases are a match to TRBD1. Sequenced sample: peripheral blood. This sequence originates from a woman in her 50s who had recovered from COVID-19. Written as DNA, the CDR3 is TGTGCCACCAGTGGAGGGACAGACATCTACAATGAGCAGTTCTTC. Protein product: CATSGGTDIYNEQFF.